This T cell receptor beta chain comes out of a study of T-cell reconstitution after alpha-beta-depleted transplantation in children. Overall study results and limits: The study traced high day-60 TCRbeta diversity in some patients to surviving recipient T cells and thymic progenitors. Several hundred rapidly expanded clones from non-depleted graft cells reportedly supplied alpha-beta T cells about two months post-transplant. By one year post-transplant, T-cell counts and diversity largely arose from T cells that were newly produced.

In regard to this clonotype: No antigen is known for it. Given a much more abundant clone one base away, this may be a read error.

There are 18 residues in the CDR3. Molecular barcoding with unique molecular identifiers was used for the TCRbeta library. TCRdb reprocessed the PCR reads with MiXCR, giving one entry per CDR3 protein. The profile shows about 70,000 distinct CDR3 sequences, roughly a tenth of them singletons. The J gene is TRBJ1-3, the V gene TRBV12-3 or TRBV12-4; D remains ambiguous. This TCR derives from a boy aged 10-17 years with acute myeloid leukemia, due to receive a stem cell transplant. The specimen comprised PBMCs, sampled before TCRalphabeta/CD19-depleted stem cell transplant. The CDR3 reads CACSRRLGDASSGNTIYF. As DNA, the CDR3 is TGTGCCTGCAGTCGGCGCTTAGGAGATGCGAGCTCTGGAAACACCATATATTTT.